This T cell receptor beta chain was recorded in a study of OX40 agonist ivuxolimab in advanced cancers. The V end was cut by 7 bases, the J end by 1 base, with 13 bases between. The germline CDR1 and CDR2 sequences are MNHEY and SVGAGI. The CDR3 contains 14 residues. A note on this clone: As yet, its antigen is unknown.

With autoimmune disease history or systemic immunosuppression, patients were excluded. Study observations and caveats: Researchers report that CD8+ T cells had, on average, more expanded clones than CD4+.

Assay: immunoSEQ multiplex PCR; the TCRdb copy retains only in-frame clones and omits some. The sample includes tens of thousands of clones, around nine tenths seen only once; the top ten take less than 0.4%. The genes are TRBV6-5 and TRBJ1-1, with D perhaps TRBD1 (5 bases). Sequences were derived from CD4+ or CD8+ T cells sorted from blood, sampled in a trial of the OX40 agonist ivuxolimab. The TCR sequence derives from an adult with an advanced solid tumor such as melanoma, head and neck, liver or kidney cancer. The CDR3 here is CASKPGPQNTEAFF. The CDR3 nucleotides read TGTGCCAGCAAACCGGGACCGCAGAACACTGAAGCTTTCTTT.